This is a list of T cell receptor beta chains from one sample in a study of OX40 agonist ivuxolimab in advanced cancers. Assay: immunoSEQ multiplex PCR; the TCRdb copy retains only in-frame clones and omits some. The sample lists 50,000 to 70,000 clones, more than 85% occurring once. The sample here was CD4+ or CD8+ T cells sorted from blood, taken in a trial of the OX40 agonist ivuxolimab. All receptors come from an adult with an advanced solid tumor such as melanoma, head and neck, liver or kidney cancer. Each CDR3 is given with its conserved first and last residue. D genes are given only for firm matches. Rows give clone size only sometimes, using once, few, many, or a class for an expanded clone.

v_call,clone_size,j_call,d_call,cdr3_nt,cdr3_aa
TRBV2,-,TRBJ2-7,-,TGCGCCAGCAGTGATACTCTTGGAGAGCAGTACTTC,CASSDTLGEQYF
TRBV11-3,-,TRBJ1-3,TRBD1,TGTGCCAGCAGCCTGGCCGGGACAGGGACTGGAAACACCATATATTTT,CASSLAGTGTGNTIYF
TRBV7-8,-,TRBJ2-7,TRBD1,TGTGCCAGCAGCCAGGGGGTCGAGCAGTACTTC,CASSQGVEQYF
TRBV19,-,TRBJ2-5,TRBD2,TGTGCCAGTAGTACCCGGACTAGCGGGAGTCCAGAGACCCAGTACTTC,CASSTRTSGSPETQYF
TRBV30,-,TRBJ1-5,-,TGTGCCTGGAGTCCGGCCCGTGTCCGGAATCAGCCCCAGCATTTT,CAWSPARVRNQPQHF
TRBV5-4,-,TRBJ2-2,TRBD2,TGTGCCAGCAGCTTGGGCACTAGCGGGACGACCGGGGAACTGTTTTTT,CASSLGTSGTTGELFF
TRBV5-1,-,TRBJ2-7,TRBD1,TGCGCCAGCAGCCTGTCCATCGGGTCCGGGACAGGGACCGAGCAGTACTTC,CASSLSIGSGTGTEQYF
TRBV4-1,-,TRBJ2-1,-,TGCGCCAGCAGCCAAGTCGGGGGCTCCAACAATGAGCAGTTCTTC,CASSQVGGSNNEQFF
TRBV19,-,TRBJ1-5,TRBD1,TGTGCCAGTAGTCCAGGGACAGCTAGCAATCAGCCCCAGCATTTT,CASSPGTASNQPQHF
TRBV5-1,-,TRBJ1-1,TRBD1,TGCGCCAGCAGCTCCATTGCAGGGGGCACTGAAGCTTTCTTT,CASSSIAGGTEAFF
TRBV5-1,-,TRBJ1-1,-,TGCGCCAGCAGCCTCGAGAAAAACACTGAAGCTTTCTTT,CASSLEKNTEAFF
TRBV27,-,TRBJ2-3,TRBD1,TGTGCCAGCAGACCCCGGGACAGGGGGCGCAAAGATACGCAGTATTTT,CASRPRDRGRKDTQYF
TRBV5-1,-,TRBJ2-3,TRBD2,TGCGCCAGCAGCGGACCCAGGCCTAGCGGGTCTAGCACAGATACGCAGTATTTT,CASSGPRPSGSSTDTQYF
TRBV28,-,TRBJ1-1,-,TGTGCCAGCAGTAACCAATTGAACACTGAAGCTTTCTTT,CASSNQLNTEAFF
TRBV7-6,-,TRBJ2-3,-,TGTGCCAGCAGCGTCGGTAAGGGTACGCAGTATTTT,CASSVGKGTQYF
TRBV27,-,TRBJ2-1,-,TGTGCCAGCAGTCTCCGCTCGTCGAGCTCCTACAATGAGCAGTTCTTC,CASSLRSSSSYNEQFF
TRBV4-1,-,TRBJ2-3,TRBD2,TGCGCCAGCAGCCAAGATTCTAGCGGAGGTGGAGATACGCAGTATTTT,CASSQDSSGGGDTQYF
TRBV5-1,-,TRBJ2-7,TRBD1,TGCGCCAGCAGCTCGACAGGGACGGATGGAGAGCAGTACTTC,CASSSTGTDGEQYF
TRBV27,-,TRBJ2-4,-,TGTGCCAGCAGTGAAGTAAACCAAGCCAAAAACATTCAGTACTTC,CASSEVNQAKNIQYF
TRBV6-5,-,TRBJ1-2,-,TGTGCCAGCAGTTTTGTGAGGGTTTCCTATGGCTACACCTTC,CASSFVRVSYGYTF
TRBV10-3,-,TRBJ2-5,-,TGTGCCATCAGTGAGTACCAAGAGACCCAGTACTTC,CAISEYQETQYF
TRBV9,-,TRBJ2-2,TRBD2,TGTGCCAGCAGCCCTAGGACTAGCTTTTTGTCCGCCGGGGAGCTGTTTTTT,CASSPRTSFLSAGELFF
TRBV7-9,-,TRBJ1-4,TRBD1,TGTGCCAGCAGCTTAAGGGGGCGCCCGGATGAAAAACTGTTTTTT,CASSLRGRPDEKLFF
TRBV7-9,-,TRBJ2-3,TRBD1,TGTGCCAGCAGCTTCGGACAGGGGATCGGCACAGATACGCAGTATTTT,CASSFGQGIGTDTQYF
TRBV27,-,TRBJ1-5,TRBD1,TGTGCCAGCAGAAAGACAGGGAGTGGAGGCAATCAGCCCCAGCATTTT,CASRKTGSGGNQPQHF
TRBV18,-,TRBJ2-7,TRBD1,TGTGCCAGCTCCGGGACAGGGGAACCCTACGAGCAGTACTTC,CASSGTGEPYEQYF
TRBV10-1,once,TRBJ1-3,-,TGCGCCAGCAGTGAAGCAGGGAAAAGCTCTGGAAACACCATATATTTT,CASSEAGKSSGNTIYF
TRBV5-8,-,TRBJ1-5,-,TGTGCCAGCAGCTTGGGGACCGGGAGTAATCAGCCCCAGCATTTT,CASSLGTGSNQPQHF
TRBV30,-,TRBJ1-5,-,TGTGCCTGGAGTGTAAATCGGGGAAATCAGCCCCAGCATTTT,CAWSVNRGNQPQHF
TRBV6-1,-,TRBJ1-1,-,TGTGCCAGCAGGCAGCAGAACACTGAAGCTTTCTTT,CASRQQNTEAFF
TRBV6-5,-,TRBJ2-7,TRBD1,TGTGCCAGCAGTTACAGCGGACAGGGAGCGTACGAGCAGTACTTC,CASSYSGQGAYEQYF
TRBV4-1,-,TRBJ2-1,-,TGCGCCAGCAGCCAAGATGGGACCGGGGGTGAGCAGTTCTTC,CASSQDGTGGEQFF
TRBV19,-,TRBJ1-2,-,TGTGCCAGTACGAAGGGGAGCTATGGCTACACCTTC,CASTKGSYGYTF
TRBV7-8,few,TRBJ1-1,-,TGTGCCAGCAGCTTAGGGAGAAACACTGAAGCTTTCTTT,CASSLGRNTEAFF
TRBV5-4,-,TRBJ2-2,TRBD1,TGTGCCAGCAGCGCTGACAGGGCGAACACCGGGGAGCTGTTTTTT,CASSADRANTGELFF
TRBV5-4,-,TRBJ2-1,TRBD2,TGTGCCAGCAGCCCATCAACCGGGACTAGGGGCAATGAGCAGTTCTTC,CASSPSTGTRGNEQFF
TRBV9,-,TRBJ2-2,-,TGTGCCAGCACAAGGTCTCTACCCACCGGGGAGCTGTTTTTT,CASTRSLPTGELFF
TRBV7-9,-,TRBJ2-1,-,TGTGCCAGCAGCTTAGACTGGGCCGCGCAGTTCTTC,CASSLDWAAQFF
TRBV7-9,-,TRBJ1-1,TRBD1,TGTGCCAGCAGCTTACCCACAGGGGGGAACACTGAAGCTTTCTTT,CASSLPTGGNTEAFF
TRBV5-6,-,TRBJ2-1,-,TGTGCCAGCAGCTTTAGGATTTCCTACAATGAGCAGTTCTTC,CASSFRISYNEQFF
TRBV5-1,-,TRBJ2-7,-,TGCGCCAGCAGCTTGCTACAGGGTACCTACGAGCAGTACTTC,CASSLLQGTYEQYF
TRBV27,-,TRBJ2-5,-,TGTGCCAGCAGTTTAGTAGAGACCCAGTACTTC,CASSLVETQYF
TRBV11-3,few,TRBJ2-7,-,TGTGCCAGCAGCTTAGCTGACGCCTACGAGCAGTACTTC,CASSLADAYEQYF
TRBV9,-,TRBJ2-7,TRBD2,TGTGCCAGCAGCGGAGGGACTAGCGGGATTCCCTACGAGCAGTACTTC,CASSGGTSGIPYEQYF
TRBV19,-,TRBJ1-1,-,TGTGCCAGTAGTATAATGGAGGGCGGGTCTGAAGCTTTCTTT,CASSIMEGGSEAFF
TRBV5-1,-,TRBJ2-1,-,TGCGCCAGCAGCTTGGGCATGACGGGGAATGAGCAGTTCTTC,CASSLGMTGNEQFF
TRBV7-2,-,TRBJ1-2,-,TGTGCCAGCAGCTATAGAAATAACTATGGCTACACCTTC,CASSYRNNYGYTF
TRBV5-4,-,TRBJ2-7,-,TGTGCCAGCAGCTTTGGACAATTCGATTACGAGCAGTACTTC,CASSFGQFDYEQYF
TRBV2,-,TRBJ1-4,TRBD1,TGTGCCAGCAATCCCAGGGGGACAGTTAATGAAAAACTGTTTTTT,CASNPRGTVNEKLFF
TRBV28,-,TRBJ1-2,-,TGTGCCAGCACCCGGTCGGGGGGACTCTATGGCTACACCTTC,CASTRSGGLYGYTF
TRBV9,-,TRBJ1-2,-,TGTGCCAGCAGCGTAGCTATGGGAGCAGACTATGGCTACACCTTC,CASSVAMGADYGYTF
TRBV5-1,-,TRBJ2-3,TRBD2,TGCGCCAGCAGCGGTGGGACTAGCGGGAGGACAGATACGCAGTATTTT,CASSGGTSGRTDTQYF
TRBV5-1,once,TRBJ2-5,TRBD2,TGCGCCAGCAGCCCCGATAGCGGGAGAAAAGAGACCCAGTACTTC,CASSPDSGRKETQYF
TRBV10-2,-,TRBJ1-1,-,TGCGCCAGCAGTGCAATGAACACTGAAGCTTTCTTT,CASSAMNTEAFF
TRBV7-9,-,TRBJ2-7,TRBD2,TGTGCCAGCAGCTTATTCGGGACTAGCGGGGGCTACGAGCAGTACTTC,CASSLFGTSGGYEQYF
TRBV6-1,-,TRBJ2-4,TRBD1,TGTGCCAGCAGTGAAAAGTTGAGAGGGACAGGGGTGTACTTC,CASSEKLRGTGVYF
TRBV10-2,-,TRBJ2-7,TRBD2,TGCGCCAGCAGTGTAACCGGGACTAGCGGGACCTCTAGCTCCTACGAGCAGTACTTC,CASSVTGTSGTSSSYEQYF